A single sample gave rise to the 20 T cell receptor beta chains below, sequenced in a study of post-analysis software for immune sequencing data (dated by TCRdb to about 2015). General conclusions and limits of the study: Roughly 5 TRBV segments, including TRBV5-6, TRBV5-1 and TRBV20-1, were significantly more frequent in patients than controls.

These receptors' targets are unknown. Library creation used PCR. Sequenced using an Illumina HiSeq 2500. To reduce PCR and sequencing biases, unique molecular identifiers were incorporated into the TCR beta cDNA libraries. The raw public data were reprocessed by TCRdb itself: fastp quality trimming at Q25, MiXCR clonotype calling, in-frame beta chains only. Every entry covers one CDR3 protein and lists the most common genes and DNA from its rows. Present in this sample are 800,000 to 950,000 distinct CDR3 sequences, around 50% of which were seen just once. The top ten hold under 6% of the sample. The sequencing input was blood. All receptors come from a girl between 10 and 17 years old with multiple sclerosis.

V and J are TRBV24-1 and TRBJ2-5; a possible D gene is TRBD1 (6 bases). The CDR3 extends over 15 amino acids. The germline V and J ends were trimmed by 4 bases and 1 base, with 12 bases remaining between them. Germline CDR1 and CDR2: KGHDR and SFDVKD. The CDR3 loop is CATSDPRQVQETQYF. The CDR3 DNA is TGTGCCACCAGTGACCCCCGACAGGTCCAAGAGACCCAGTACTTC.

CDR3 in DNA: TGTGCCAGCAGCTTAGTTGACAGGGCGAACACTGAAGCTTTCTTT. Protein: CASSLVDRANTEAFF. V and J are TRBV7-2 and TRBJ1-1, with 7 bases matching TRBD1. Germline CDR1 is SGHTA and CDR2 is FQGNSA. V dropped 1 base and J dropped 1; count of bases not matched to a gene: 3. This CDR3 comprises 15 residues.

This chain uses TRBV29-1 with TRBJ2-1; 7 bases agree with TRBD2. The ends lost 4 bases at V and 0 bases at J; junction bases unmatched: 9. The CDR3 is 16 residues long. Germline V gives CDR1 SQVTM, CDR2 ANQGSEA. In DNA, the CDR3 is TGCAGCGTTGGGTATCGGGGACTAAGCTCCTACAATGAGCAGTTCTTC. Amino acids: CSVGYRGLSSYNEQFF.

This clonotype turned up a few times. This rearrangement joins TRBV4-1 to TRBJ1-2, with 7 positions matching TRBD1. CDR1 MGHRA and CDR2 YSYEKL come from the germline V gene. The CDR3 is 17 amino acids. Trimming cost V 1 base and J 1 base; bases outside gene matches: 9. This CDR3 reads CASSQGALGQNNYGYTF. CDR3 nucleotide sequence: TGCGCCAGCAGCCAAGGGGCCCTGGGACAGAATAACTATGGCTACACCTTC.

This rearrangement joins TRBV5-6 to TRBJ1-2, with 8 bases lining up with TRBD1. This CDR3 region has 15 residues. V lost 0 bases, J lost 7 bases, and 8 bases stayed unmatched. Germline CDR1 is SGHDT and CDR2 is YYEEEE. The CDR3 protein is CASSLGQGYLSGYTF. CDR3 DNA: TGTGCCAGCAGCTTGGGACAGGGGTACCTAAGTGGCTACACCTTC.

This clonotype was seen a handful of times. The chain is built from TRBV29-1 and TRBJ2-1, with no clear D. Germline values: CDR1 SQVTM, CDR2 ANQGSEA. The CDR3 is 12 residues long. The V gene lost 3 bases and the J gene lost 8 bases, with 11 bases spanning the gap. For the CDR3, the DNA is TGCAGCGTTGAGAGGAGTTGGGATGAGCAGTTCTTC. It yields the protein CSVERSWDEQFF.

This rearrangement joins TRBV30 to TRBJ2-1, with 8 bases aligning to TRBD2. The germline CDR1 and CDR2 sequences are GTSNPN and SVGIG (reference sequence). V shed 4 bases, J shed 0 bases, and the junction held 11 bases outside the gene matches. The CDR3 totals 17 residues. DNA for the CDR3: TGTGCCTGGAAAGCAACGAGCGGGGGTCCCTCCTACAATGAGCAGTTCTTC. This encodes CAWKATSGGPSYNEQFF.

This clonotype has only one observation. The chain links TRBV29-1 to TRBJ1-1; the D gene is possibly TRBD1 (6 bases). Germline lookup yields CDR1 SQVTM and CDR2 ANQGSEA. V lost 6 bases to trimming and J lost 0 bases, with 17 bases between them. The CDR3 sequence is 15 residues long. Here the CDR3 DNA reads TGCAGCGTCAGTCTATCAAGGGGGATGAACACTGAAGCTTTCTTT. Amino acid sequence: CSVSLSRGMNTEAFF.

The table lists this clonotype with a few counts. The gene calls are TRBV4-2 and TRBJ2-3, with TRBD2 matching 9 bases. The CDR3 is 15 amino acids. Germline-derived CDR1 and CDR2 are LGHNA and YNFKEQ. Germline trimming cut 3 bases from V and 3 bases from J; bases unmatched to any gene: 4. The CDR3 protein is CASSQSGGRTDTQYF. The CDR3 DNA reads TGTGCCAGCAGCCAGAGCGGGGGGAGAACAGATACGCAGTATTTT.

The rearrangement joins TRBV5-1 to TRBJ1-2, with 9 bases that match TRBD1. This CDR3 spans 14 amino acids. The V gene's germline CDR1 is SGHRS and CDR2 YFSETQ. Germline trimming cut 1 base from V and 5 bases from J; bases unmatched to any gene: 3. CDR3 amino acids: CASSLQGQGYGYTF. In nucleotides, the CDR3 is TGCGCCAGCAGCTTGCAGGGACAGGGATATGGCTACACCTTC.

This chain links TRBV4-1 with TRBJ2-7; possible D gene TRBD1, 6 bases. This CDR3 region has 15 residues. Germline CDR1 MGHRA, CDR2 YSYEKL. V was trimmed by 1 base and J by 5 bases, leaving 15 bases between them. CDR3 bases: TGCGCCAGCAGCCAAGGGGTACAGGGAAACCACGAGCAGTACTTC. Translating gives CASSQGVQGNHEQYF.

The chain links TRBV10-3 to TRBJ1-1; tentative D call: TRBD1 (5 bases). Trimming removed 6 bases at V and 0 bases at J, with 11 bases between. CDR3 size: 14 residues. Germline V lookup: CDR1 ENHRY, CDR2 SYGVKD. This chain's CDR3 is CAIRGQLVNTEAFF. CDR3 nucleotide sequence: TGTGCCATCAGGGGGCAGCTGGTGAACACTGAAGCTTTCTTT.

The rearrangement uses TRBV29-1 and TRBJ2-4; D may correspond to TRBD1 or TRBD2 (5 bases each). V shed 6 bases and J shed 1 base, with 19 bases lying between them. This CDR3 comprises 16 residues. The germline V gene encodes CDR1 SQVTM and CDR2 ANQGSEA. As DNA, the CDR3 is TGCAGCGTCTTAGCGAGTGGGGGATTGGCCAAAAACATTCAGTACTTC. Its protein is CSVLASGGLAKNIQYF.

This rearrangement joins TRBV9 to TRBJ2-3; 7 bases are a match to TRBD1. J gave up 6 bases and V 3 bases, and 7 bases lay outside the gene matches. The CDR3 runs 14 residues. Germline CDR1 reads SGDLS; CDR2 reads YYNGEE. CDR3 loop: CASSEQGVSDTQYF. CDR3 sequence (DNA): TGTGCCAGCAGCGAGCAGGGGGTCTCGGATACGCAGTATTTT.

V gene TRBV10-3 combines with J gene TRBJ2-1, with 12 bases aligning to TRBD2. The CDR3 runs 17 residues. The ends lost 1 base at V and 9 bases at J; junction bases unmatched: 10. Per the germline V gene, CDR1 is ENHRY and CDR2 is SYGVKD. In nucleotides, the CDR3 is TGTGCCATCAGTGAGTTTCGGACTAGCGGGACGGTCGGTGAGCAGTTCTTC. This encodes CAISEFRTSGTVGEQFF.

V is TRBV10-2 and J is TRBJ2-1; 10 bases are a match to TRBD2. The CDR3 has 16 residues. The germline V gene encodes CDR1 WSHSY and CDR2 SAAADI. The V and J ends lost 2 bases and 3 bases, in that order; junction bases with no gene match: 4. DNA of the CDR3: TGCGCCAGCAGTGAGCCGGGACTAGCGTTCTACAATGAGCAGTTCTTC. Translating gives CASSEPGLAFYNEQFF.

The table lists this clonotype with a few counts. The chain uses TRBV7-9 and TRBJ2-7; D may match TRBD1 or TRBD2 (5 bases each). This CDR3 comprises 13 residues. Germline CDR1 SEHNR, CDR2 FQNEAQ (reference sequence). V lost 4 bases and J 2 bases, leaving 9 bases between the germline ends. The chain's CDR3 is CASSSQGAYEQYF. As DNA, the CDR3 is TGTGCCAGCAGCTCGCAGGGAGCCTACGAGCAGTACTTC.

This chain joins TRBV29-1 and TRBJ2-1; the match to TRBD2 covers 16 bases. The CDR3 runs to 15 residues. V lost 6 bases, J lost 8 bases, and 7 bases stayed unmatched. Germline V gene data show CDR1 as SQVTM and CDR2 as ANQGSEA. The CDR3 DNA reads TGCAGCGTCGGGGGACTAGCGGGAGGGCCCTATGAGCAGTTCTTC. Its translation: CSVGGLAGGPYEQFF.

The gene calls are TRBV2 and TRBJ2-4; a weak D match, TRBD1 (6 bases). The end of the DNA is better explained by TRBJ2-7, so the J call may be wrong. This CDR3 is 14 amino acids long. Germline V gene data show CDR1 as SNHLY and CDR2 as FYNNEI. CDR3 in DNA: TGTGCCAGGGGGGCCAAGACAGGAGCCTACGAGCAGTACTTC. It yields the protein CARGAKTGAYEQYF.

The J gene is TRBJ1-3, the V gene TRBV5-1; D unresolved. The V gene's germline CDR1 is SGHRS and CDR2 YFSETQ. Trimming left V 3 bases short and J 8 bases short, with 12 bases between. The CDR3 has 13 amino acids. DNA of the CDR3: TGCGCCAGCAGCTCCCCCCTGCGGGACACCATATATTTT. It specifies CASSSPLRDTIYF.